This T cell receptor (beta chain) derives from a study of technical replicates of blood from several donors (dated by TCRdb to 2015 to 2018). Receptor amplification or capture employed the immunoSEQ multiplex PCR assay. What TCRdb holds here is the immuneACCESS table cut down to in-frame rearrangements. Part of the clones is not present; checked against another copy, under half of the missing clones reflect an unresolved V gene, and the others are unexplained. The sample includes tens of thousands of clones, with 90% observed a single time. The ten largest clones take up approximately 4.4% of the sample. In the case of this clone: It lacks a known antigen. The input lacks base qualities; no much larger clone sits a single base away.

Material for sequencing was PBMCs. The origin of this receptor is a human donor in good health. Some clones in this sample may be carry-over from other donors' samples.

The nucleotide sequence is TGTGCCAGCAGTGAAGATAGTGGAGGGGACGAGCAGTACTTC. The resulting protein is CASSEDSGGDEQYF. The rearrangement combines TRBV2 with TRBJ2-7; TRBD2 might be the D gene, on 6 matching bases. Based on the germline V gene, the CDR1 and CDR2 sequences are SNHLY and FYNNEI. V and J lose 1 base and 5 bases, and a span of 12 bases separates them. From the cysteine through the phenylalanine, the CDR3 covers 14 amino acids. The only DNA kept is the CDR3, 42 bases in frame from the first base.